Presented here are 18 T cell receptor beta chains from one specimen sequenced in a study of breast tumors, draining lymph nodes, adjacent tissues. Samples came from axillary lymph nodes draining the breast cancer. TCRdb redid the calling of the multiplex PCR reads with MiXCR, one entry per CDR3 protein. Of over 200,000 distinct CDR3 sequences in the sample, nearly 35% were seen once. What was sequenced was axillary lymph node tissue. These receptor sequences come from a female donor with breast cancer. Some clones in this sample may be carry-over from other donors' samples.

This clonotype came up many times. The V and J genes are TRBV2 and TRBJ1-3, with unresolved D. Germline CDR1 SNHLY, CDR2 FYNNEI. The CDR3 extends over 12 amino acids. V lost 6 bases to trimming and J lost 0 bases, with 3 bases between them. The CDR3 DNA reads TGTGCCAGCAGGGGCTCTGGAAACACCATATATTTT. Residues: CASRGSGNTIYF.

Remarks on this clonotype: A much larger clone differs by one base, so this may be a read error. J is TRBJ1-2 and V is TRBV5-4, with D hard to call. This CDR3 comprises 11 residues. Looked up from germline, CDR1 is SGHNT and CDR2 is YYREEE (reference sequence). CDR3 bases: TGTGCCAGCTACGGGAACTATGCCTACACCTTC. Protein sequence: CASYGNYAYTF.

The V gene is TRBV6-2 or TRBV6-3, the J gene TRBJ2-2; D is perhaps TRBD1 or TRBD2 (7 bases each). Germline CDR1 and CDR2: MNHEY and SVGEGT. CDR3 length: 15 amino acids. V was cut by 7 bases and J by 4 bases, with 16 bases left in between. The CDR3: CASTGTTGATGELFF. In DNA, the CDR3 is TGTGCCAGCACTGGGACTACAGGGGCCACCGGGGAGCTGTTTTTT.

This clonotype appeared many times. The chain uses TRBV5-4 and TRBJ2-5; D is possibly TRBD1 (6 bases). This CDR3 comprises 13 residues. The germline V gene encodes CDR1 SGHNT and CDR2 YYREEE (reference sequence). Deletions cut 1 base from V and 6 bases from J, with 10 bases between. The CDR3 coding sequence is TGTGCCAGCAGCTTGATCAGGGGAAAGACCCAGTACTTC. This codes for CASSLIRGKTQYF. The complete variable domain, with remaining parts taken from reference TRBV5-4 and TRBJ2-5, reads ETGVTQSPTHLIKTRGQQVTLRCSSQSGHNTVSWYQQALGQGPQFIFQYYREEENGRGNFPPRFSGLQFPNYSSELNVNALELDDSALYLCASSLIRGKTQYFGPGTRLLVL.

This clonotype was recorded at least ten times. The chain joins TRBV4-1 to TRBJ1-4; D gene unclear. CDR1 and CDR2 from the germline V gene are MGHRA and YSYEKL. V was trimmed by 1 base and J by 0 bases, leaving 6 bases between them. The CDR3 is made up of 15 amino acids. This CDR3 is CASSQVQTTNEKLFF. For the CDR3, the DNA is TGCGCCAGCAGCCAAGTACAGACAACTAATGAAAAACTGTTTTTT.

The sample holds a few counts of this clonotype. A read error may be the cause here, since a much bigger clone is one base away. V and J are TRBV10-2 and TRBJ2-7, with 9 bases fitting TRBD2. This CDR3 region has 14 residues. Looked up from germline, CDR1 is WSHSY and CDR2 is SAAADI. Here the CDR3 DNA reads TGTGCCAGCAGCTTACTAGCGGGCCTACGCGGGCAGTACTTC. It encodes CASSLLAGLRGQYF.

The V gene is TRBV24-1, the J gene TRBJ2-1; 10 bases agree with TRBD1. The V segment lost 12 bases and the J segment 4 bases; nucleotides outside the gene matches: 14. This CDR3 spans 16 amino acids. The V gene's germline CDR1 is KGHDR and CDR2 SFDVKD. This chain's CDR3 is CAAVRGQGSRYNEQFF. The DNA of the CDR3 is TGTGCCGCCGTCCGGGGACAGGGGTCCCGTTACAATGAGCAGTTCTTC.

This clonotype was observed many times. The V call is TRBV25-1, the J call TRBJ1-6; 7 nucleotides agree with TRBD1. CDR3 length: 17 amino acids. Germline lookup yields CDR1 MGHDK and CDR2 SYGVNS. The V segment lost 6 bases and the J segment 5 bases; nucleotides outside the gene matches: 13. The CDR3 spells CASRSPWSGQNNSPLHF. The CDR3 DNA reads TGTGCCAGCAGAAGCCCCTGGTCGGGACAGAATAATTCACCCCTCCACTTT.

This clonotype was recorded a few times. A read error is possible here, since a much larger clone lies one base away. The chain uses TRBV20-1 and TRBJ2-7; D is uncertain. Germline V CDR1 and CDR2: DFQATT, SNEGSKA (reference sequence). V was trimmed by 3 bases and J by 6 bases, leaving 18 bases between them. The CDR3 has 14 residues. CDR3 in DNA: TGCAGTGCTAGGGGTCCCCTTACAGTCCCCGAGCAGTACTTC. It specifies CSARGPLTVPEQYF.

V gene TRBV6-4 combines with J gene TRBJ2-7; a weak D match, TRBD1 (6 bases). Germline V CDR1 and CDR2: MRHNA, SNTAGT. This CDR3 region has 13 residues. CDR3 amino acids: CASSYSTGCEQYV. The CDR3 DNA is TGTGCCAGCAGTTACTCGACAGGCTGCGAGCAGTACGTC.

The chain combines TRBV7-9 with TRBJ2-5; D is unresolved. CDR3 length equals 13 residues. V was cut by 5 bases and J by 0 bases, with 7 bases left in between. CDR1 SEHNR and CDR2 FQNEAQ come from the germline V gene (reference sequence). The CDR3 protein is CASSPRYQETQYF. The CDR3 region has the DNA TGTGCCAGCAGCCCCCGGTACCAAGAGACCCAGTACTTC.

The genes are TRBV4-3 and TRBJ2-5; D perhaps matches TRBD2 (5 bases). V shed 2 bases and J shed 1 base, with 14 bases lying between them. Germline CDR1 and CDR2: LGHNA and YSLEER. CDR3 length: 16 residues. The CDR3 is CASSQKGAAAQETQYF. As DNA, the CDR3 is TGCGCCAGCAGCCAAAAGGGAGCGGCAGCCCAAGAGACCCAGTACTTC.

This clonotype was detected ten times or more. The V and J genes are TRBV10-1 and TRBJ2-3; D not resolved. The germline V and J ends were trimmed by 5 bases and 0 bases, with 0 bases remaining between them. The CDR3 is 11 amino acids. CDR1 WNHNN and CDR2 SYGVQD come from the germline V gene (reference sequence). The CDR3 bases are TGCGCCAGCAGTAGCACAGATACGCAGTATTTT. It encodes CASSSTDTQYF.

The chain uses TRBV7-2 and TRBJ1-1; D gene unclear. Germline-derived CDR1 and CDR2 are SGHTA and FQGNSA. Trimming removed 1 base at V and 1 base at J, with 10 bases between. The CDR3 covers 15 residues. The CDR3 loop reads CASSLEIGGNTEAFF. CDR3 nucleotides: TGTGCCAGCAGCTTAGAGATTGGAGGGAACACTGAAGCTTTCTTT.

This clonotype was observed at least ten times. This rearrangement joins TRBV2 to TRBJ1-2; 11 nucleotides agree with TRBD1. V lost 7 bases, J lost 8 bases, and 9 bases stayed unmatched. The CDR3 has 14 residues. Germline V lookup: CDR1 SNHLY, CDR2 FYNNEI. The CDR3 DNA is TGTGCCAGCATTGAGGACAGGGGGCGACGAGGCTACACCTTC. Its protein is CASIEDRGRRGYTF.

This clonotype was seen at least ten times. The chain uses TRBV15 and TRBJ2-1, with D hard to call. V lost 0 bases, J lost 6 bases, and 12 bases lay in between. This CDR3 has 15 amino acids. Germline V gives CDR1 LNHNV, CDR2 YYDKDF (reference sequence). The CDR3, as DNA: TGTGCCACCAGCAGAGATCCGCTTTTGGCCAATGAGCAGTTCTTC. It encodes CATSRDPLLANEQFF.

V and J are TRBV9 and TRBJ1-6; D not resolved. Germline loops: CDR1 SGDLS, CDR2 YYNGEE. V dropped 5 bases and J dropped 9 bases, with 15 bases sitting between them. CDR3 length: 14 amino acids. CDR3 DNA: TGTGCCAGCAGTGTTACAGACGACTTTTCACCCCTCCACTTT. Residues: CASSVTDDFSPLHF. Full variable domain (remainder filled in from reference TRBV9 and TRBJ1-6): DSGVTQTPKHLITATGQRVTLRCSPRSGDLSVYWYQQSLDQGLQFLIQYYNGEERAKGNILERFSAQQFPDLHSELNLSSLELGDSALYFCASSVTDDFSPLHFGNGTRLTVT.

Notes on this clonotype: One junction end does not reproduce the germline sequence, and a read error may be involved. The J gene is TRBJ2-5, the V gene TRBV14; D is uncertain. Germline V gives CDR1 SGHDN, CDR2 FVKESK. This CDR3 region has 11 residues. The CDR3 DNA reads as TGTGCCAGCAGCCAAAAAGAGGCCCAGTACTTC. This translates into CASSQKEAQYF.